The TCR beta chain under discussion was sequenced for a study of identical twins. As to this clonotype: The antigen remains undetermined.

TCRdb called the 5' RACE reads again in MiXCR, with one record for every CDR3 protein. The data hold more than 400,000 distinct CDR3 sequences, with approximately 14% observed a single time. Study findings and constraints: In monozygotic twins, models underestimated the sharing of out-of-frame TCR alpha.

The length of the CDR3 is 8 residues. V was pared by 8 bases and J by 14 bases, with 4 bases between. CDR1 is SEHNR and CDR2 is FQNEAQ in the germline V gene (reference sequence). This sample also belongs to another study, concerning yellow fever vaccine responses in identical twins.

This TCR derives from a young woman in good health. The V call is TRBV7-9, the J call TRBJ1-6; no clear D gene. The sample taken for sequencing was CD4+ T cells sorted from blood. In DNA, the CDR3 is TGTGCCAGCTATGCCCTCCACTTT. This codes for CASYALHF.